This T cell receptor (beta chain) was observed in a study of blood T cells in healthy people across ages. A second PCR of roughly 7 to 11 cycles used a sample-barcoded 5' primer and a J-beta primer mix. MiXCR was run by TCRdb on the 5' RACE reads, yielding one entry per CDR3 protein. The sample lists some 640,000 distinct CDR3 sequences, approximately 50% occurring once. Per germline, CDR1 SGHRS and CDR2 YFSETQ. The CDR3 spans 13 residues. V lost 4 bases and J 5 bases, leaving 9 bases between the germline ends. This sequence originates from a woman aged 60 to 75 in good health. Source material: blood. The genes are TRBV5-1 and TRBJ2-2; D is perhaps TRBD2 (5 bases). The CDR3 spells CASSGLATGELFF. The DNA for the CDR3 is TGCGCCAGCAGCGGGCTAGCAACCGGGGAGCTGTTTTTT.